Reported below is one T cell receptor beta chain. The data were obtained in a study of shared clonotypes between healthy human individuals. The CDR3 consists of 14 residues. Trimming stripped 2 bases from V and 7 bases from J, with 12 bases between. Germline CDR1 is SGHDT and CDR2 is YYEEEE. TCRdb's table, derived via immunoSEQ multiplex PCR, lists solely in-frame clones and lacks some. The sample yields some 2 million clones, less than 95% seen once. Selected positively for CCR7 and CD45RO-negative, naive CD8 cells excluded terminally differentiated effector memory CD45RA+ cells. The origin of this receptor is a man in his late teens or twenties in good health. This chain uses TRBV5-6 with TRBJ1-4; D is perhaps TRBD1 (6 bases). Sequencing was done on a sample of naive CD8+ T cells sorted from blood. The chain's CDR3 is CASSFGQGSEKLFF. The CDR3 coding sequence is TGTGCCAGCAGCTTTGGGCAGGGGAGTGAAAAACTGTTTTTT.